Listed below are T cell receptor beta chains from one sample, sequenced in a study of cytomegalovirus exposure and HLA in healthy donors. Method: immunoSEQ multiplex PCR; TCRdb's copy keeps in-frame clones and lacks some. The sample holds 180,000 or so clones, 82% seen once. The sequencing input was PBMCs. Source of these receptors: a woman in her forties or fifties in good health and CMV-seropositive. CDR3s include the opening cysteine and the closing phenylalanine or tryptophan. Rows give clone size only sometimes, using once, few, many, or a class for an expanded clone.

V: TRBV5-6; size: few; CDR3: CASSSGTGYTDTQYF
V: TRBV23-1; size: NA; CDR3: CASPDRAYGYTF
V: TRBV5-4; size: NA; CDR3: CASRRTGQGFGYTF
V: TRBV7-2; size: NA; CDR3: CASSLGGSVLQETQYF
V: TRBV18; size: once; CDR3: CASSPGSGGAYEQYF
V: TRBV5-3; size: NA; CDR3: CARSLADRSGYTF
V: TRBV10-1; size: NA; CDR3: CASSETGETYEQYF
V: TRBV5-1; size: NA; CDR3: CASSLGHNTGELFF
V: TRBV27; size: NA; CDR3: CASRGTGGTYGYTF
V: TRBV6-1; size: NA; CDR3: CASSALGQVNQPQHF
V: TRBV4-1; size: few; CDR3: CASRTTGTGEKLFF
V: TRBV2; size: NA; CDR3: CASSGLATNTGELFF
V: TRBV6-1; size: NA; CDR3: CASSEMVGQPYGYTF
V: TRBV11-2; size: NA; CDR3: CASSFRRQGVGDTQYF
V: TRBV29-1; size: NA; CDR3: CSVRLAKNQETQYF
V: TRBV7-9; size: NA; CDR3: CASSFLLTNTGELFF
V: TRBV11-1; size: NA; CDR3: CASSRDRAIGELFF
V: TRBV6-5; size: NA; CDR3: CASSYSAGANYGYTF
V: TRBV7-8; size: NA; CDR3: CASSLTGTGIHLAKNIQYF
V: TRBV20-1; size: NA; CDR3: CSAPVRANYTF
V: TRBV6-1; size: NA; CDR3: CASFLTGETQYF
V: TRBV15; size: NA; CDR3: CATSTVTSDTFEQYF
V: TRBV28; size: NA; CDR3: CASSLRSAYEQYF
V: TRBV11-3; size: NA; CDR3: CASSLDGSINTGELFF
V: TRBV7-2; size: few; CDR3: CASSLAGGYNEQFF
V: TRBV4-2; size: NA; CDR3: CASSRERTGLNYGYTF
V: TRBV6-5; size: NA; CDR3: CASKRAWRGDTQYF
V: TRBV6-5; size: NA; CDR3: CASRVTGDSNQPQHF
V: TRBV29-1; size: NA; CDR3: CSVVSGADSYEQYF
V: TRBV2; size: NA; CDR3: CASSPSGGYGGELFF
V: TRBV27; size: NA; CDR3: CASSPHPGQANYEQYF
V: TRBV11-2; size: NA; CDR3: CASSFGRASYEQYF
V: TRBV10-1; size: NA; CDR3: CASSESTSGVTQYF
V: TRBV6-1; size: NA; CDR3: CASRGQIQQETQYF
V: TRBV11-3; size: NA; CDR3: CASSLDPVGQGDTDTQYF
V: TRBV7-9; size: NA; CDR3: CASSYRGTPTDTQYF
V: TRBV5-8; size: few; CDR3: CASSPWEGGVNEQFF
V: TRBV28; size: NA; CDR3: CASSGGQSYNSPLHF
V: TRBV27; size: NA; CDR3: CASSFQQGTYEQYF
V: TRBV7-7; size: few; CDR3: CASSTTDSFITYEQYF
V: TRBV10-3; size: NA; CDR3: CAISPRPMREGYTEAFF
V: TRBV11-2; size: NA; CDR3: CASSSSSAGGQETQYF
V: TRBV5-4; size: NA; CDR3: CASIAWDRPTEAFF
V: TRBV7-9; size: NA; CDR3: CASSDLPGQGKGYTF
V: TRBV7-3; size: once; CDR3: CASSVGLAGAGELFF
V: TRBV4-1; size: once; CDR3: CASSPPLMEGQETQYF
V: TRBV7-6; size: NA; CDR3: CASSRLAYTGELFF
V: TRBV7-2; size: NA; CDR3: CASSPGQASSYNEQFF
V: TRBV19; size: NA; CDR3: CASSIQLEGHTEAFF
V: TRBV11-3; size: NA; CDR3: CASSLGASTDTQYF
V: TRBV19; size: NA; CDR3: CASSLGFGGRTDTQYF
V: TRBV6-1; size: NA; CDR3: CASRSLVYEQFF
V: TRBV10-3; size: few; CDR3: CAISEQGGNQPQHF
V: TRBV7-2; size: NA; CDR3: CASSPPGGPYNSPLHF
V: TRBV2; size: once; CDR3: CASKNPGGGPGELFF
V: TRBV2; size: NA; CDR3: CASSGIAGVRDTQYF
V: TRBV11-2; size: NA; CDR3: CASSSSQETQYF
V: TRBV6-1; size: few; CDR3: CASSEEVGTRQFF
V: TRBV6-5; size: NA; CDR3: CASTAGALSYEQYF